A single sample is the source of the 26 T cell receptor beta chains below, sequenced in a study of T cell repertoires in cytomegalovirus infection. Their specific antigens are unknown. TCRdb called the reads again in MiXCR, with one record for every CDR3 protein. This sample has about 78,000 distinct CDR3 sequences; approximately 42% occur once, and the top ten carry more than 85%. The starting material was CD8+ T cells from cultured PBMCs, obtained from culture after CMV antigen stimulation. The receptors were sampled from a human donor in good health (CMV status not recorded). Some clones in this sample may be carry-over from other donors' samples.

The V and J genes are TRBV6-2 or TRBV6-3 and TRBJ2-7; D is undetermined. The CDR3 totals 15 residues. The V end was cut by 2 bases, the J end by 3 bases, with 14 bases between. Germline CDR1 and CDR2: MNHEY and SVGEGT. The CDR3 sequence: CASSYPYTRYYEQYF. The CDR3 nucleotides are TGTGCCAGCAGTTACCCCTATACCCGATACTACGAGCAGTACTTC.

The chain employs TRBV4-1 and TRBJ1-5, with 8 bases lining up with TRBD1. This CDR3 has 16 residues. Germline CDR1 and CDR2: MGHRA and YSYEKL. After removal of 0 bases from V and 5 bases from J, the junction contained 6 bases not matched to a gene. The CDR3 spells CASSQDQGATYQPQHF. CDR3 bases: TGCGCCAGCAGCCAAGATCAGGGGGCCACATATCAGCCCCAGCATTTT.

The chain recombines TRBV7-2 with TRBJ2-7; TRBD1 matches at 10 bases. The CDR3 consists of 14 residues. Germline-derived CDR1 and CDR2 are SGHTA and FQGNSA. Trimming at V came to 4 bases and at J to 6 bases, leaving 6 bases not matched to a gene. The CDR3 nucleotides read TGTGCCAGCAGCTCCGAGACAGGGGGCGTCGAGCAGTACTTC. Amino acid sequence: CASSSETGGVEQYF.

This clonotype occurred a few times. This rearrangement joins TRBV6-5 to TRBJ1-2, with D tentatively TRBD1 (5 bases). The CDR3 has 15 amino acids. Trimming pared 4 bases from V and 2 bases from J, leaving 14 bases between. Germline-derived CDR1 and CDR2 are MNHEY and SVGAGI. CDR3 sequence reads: CASSSIQGSNYGYTF. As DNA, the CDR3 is TGTGCCAGCAGTTCGATTCAGGGATCCAACTATGGCTACACCTTC.

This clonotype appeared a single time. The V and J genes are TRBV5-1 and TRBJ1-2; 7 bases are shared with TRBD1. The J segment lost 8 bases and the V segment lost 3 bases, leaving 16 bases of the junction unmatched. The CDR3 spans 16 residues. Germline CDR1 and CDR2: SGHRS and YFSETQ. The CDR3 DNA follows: TGCGCCAGCAGCTCAACACTCACAGGGGATGCTAGCGGCTACACCTTC. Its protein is CASSSTLTGDASGYTF.

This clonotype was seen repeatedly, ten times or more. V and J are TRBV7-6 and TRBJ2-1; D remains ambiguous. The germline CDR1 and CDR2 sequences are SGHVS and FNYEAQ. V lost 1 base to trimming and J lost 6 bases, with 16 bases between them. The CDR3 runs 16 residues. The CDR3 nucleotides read TGTGCCAGCAGCTTAGAAGTATTCGATAGATCCAATGAGCAGTTCTTC. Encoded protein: CASSLEVFDRSNEQFF.

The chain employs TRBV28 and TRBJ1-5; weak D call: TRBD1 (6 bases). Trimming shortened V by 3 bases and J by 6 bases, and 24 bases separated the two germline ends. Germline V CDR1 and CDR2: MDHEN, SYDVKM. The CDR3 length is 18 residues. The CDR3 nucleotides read TGTGCCAGCAGTTTGTTCTTGGGGGCGCCGGATTTAGCTCAGCCCCAGCATTTT. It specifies CASSLFLGAPDLAQPQHF.

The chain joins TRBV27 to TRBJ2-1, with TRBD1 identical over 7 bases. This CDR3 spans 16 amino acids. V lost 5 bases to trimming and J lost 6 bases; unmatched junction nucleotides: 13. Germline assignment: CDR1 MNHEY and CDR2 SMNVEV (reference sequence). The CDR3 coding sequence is TGTGCCAGCAGTCCCACTCCGTCTCCAGGGGGCAATGAGCAGTTCTTC. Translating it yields CASSPTPSPGGNEQFF.

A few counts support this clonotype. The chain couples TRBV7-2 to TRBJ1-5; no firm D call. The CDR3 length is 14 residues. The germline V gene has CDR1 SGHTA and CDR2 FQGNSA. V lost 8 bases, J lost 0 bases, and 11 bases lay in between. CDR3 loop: CASGDGVSNQPQHF. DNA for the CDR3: TGTGCCAGCGGGGATGGGGTTAGCAATCAGCCCCAGCATTTT.

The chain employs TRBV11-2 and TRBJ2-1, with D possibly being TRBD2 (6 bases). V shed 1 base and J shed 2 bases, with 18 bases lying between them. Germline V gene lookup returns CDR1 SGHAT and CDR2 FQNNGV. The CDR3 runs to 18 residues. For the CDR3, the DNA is TGTGCCAGCAGCTTAGGTGCGATATGGGGGACTGCCTACAATGAGCAGTTCTTC. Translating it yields CASSLGAIWGTAYNEQFF.

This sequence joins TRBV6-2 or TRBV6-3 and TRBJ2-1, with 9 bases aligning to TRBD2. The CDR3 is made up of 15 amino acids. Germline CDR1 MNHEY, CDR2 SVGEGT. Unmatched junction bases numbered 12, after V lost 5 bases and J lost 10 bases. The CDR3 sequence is CASSALAGPWGEQFF. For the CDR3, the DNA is TGTGCCAGCAGTGCTCTAGCGGGGCCCTGGGGGGAGCAGTTCTTC.

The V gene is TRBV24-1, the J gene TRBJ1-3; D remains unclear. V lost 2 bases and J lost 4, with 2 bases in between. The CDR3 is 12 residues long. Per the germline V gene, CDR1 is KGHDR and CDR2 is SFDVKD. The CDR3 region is CATSDSGNTIYF. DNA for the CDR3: TGTGCCACCAGTGATTCGGGAAACACCATATATTTT.

The CDR3 loop is CASSLSRETNYGYTF. CDR3 coding DNA: TGTGCCAGCAGCTTATCCCGGGAAACGAACTATGGCTACACCTTC. The chain couples TRBV7-4 to TRBJ1-2; D is unresolved. The germline V gene encodes CDR1 SGHVT and CDR2 SQSDAQ. The CDR3 loop spans 15 amino acids. V lost 2 bases, J lost 2 bases, and 12 bases lay in between. The full variable domain, completed using reference TRBV7-4 and TRBJ1-2, is GAGVSQSPRYKVAKRGRDVALRCDSISGHVTLYWYRQTLGQGSEVLTYSQSDAQRDKSGRPSGRFSAERPERSVSTLKIQRTEQGDSAVYLCASSLSRETNYGYTFGSGTRLTVV.

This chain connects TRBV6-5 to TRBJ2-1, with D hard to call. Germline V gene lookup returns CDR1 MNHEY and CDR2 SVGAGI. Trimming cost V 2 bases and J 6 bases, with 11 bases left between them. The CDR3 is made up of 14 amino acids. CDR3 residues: CASSYVGVGNEQFF. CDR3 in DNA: TGTGCCAGCAGTTACGTAGGTGTCGGCAATGAGCAGTTCTTC.

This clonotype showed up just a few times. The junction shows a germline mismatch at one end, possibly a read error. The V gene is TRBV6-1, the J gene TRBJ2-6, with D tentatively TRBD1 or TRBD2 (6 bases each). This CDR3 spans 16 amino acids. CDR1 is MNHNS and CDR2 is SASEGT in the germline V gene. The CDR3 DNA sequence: TGTGCCAGCAGCGAAGAATGGGGGGCTTGGGCCAACGTCCTGACTTTC. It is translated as CASSEEWGAWANVLTF.

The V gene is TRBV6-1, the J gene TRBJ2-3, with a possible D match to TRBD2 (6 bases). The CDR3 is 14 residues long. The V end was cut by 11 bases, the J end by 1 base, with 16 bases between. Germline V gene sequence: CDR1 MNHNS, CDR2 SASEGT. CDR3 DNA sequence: TGTGCCGGGTCAAGACTAGACGGCACAGATACGCAGTATTTT. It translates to CAGSRLDGTDTQYF.

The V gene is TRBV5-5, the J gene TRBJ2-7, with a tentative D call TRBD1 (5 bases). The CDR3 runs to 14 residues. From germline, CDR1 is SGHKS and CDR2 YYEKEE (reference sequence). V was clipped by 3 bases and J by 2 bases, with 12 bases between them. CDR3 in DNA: TGTGCCAGCAGCTCCCCCGACAGAGCCTACGAGCAGTACTTC. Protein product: CASSSPDRAYEQYF.

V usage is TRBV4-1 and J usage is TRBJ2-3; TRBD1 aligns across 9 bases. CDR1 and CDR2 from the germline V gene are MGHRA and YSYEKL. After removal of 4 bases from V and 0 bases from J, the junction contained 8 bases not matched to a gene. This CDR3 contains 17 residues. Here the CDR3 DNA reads TGCGCCAGCAGCCGCGGACAGGGGACAGCTAGCACAGATACGCAGTATTTT. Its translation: CASSRGQGTASTDTQYF.

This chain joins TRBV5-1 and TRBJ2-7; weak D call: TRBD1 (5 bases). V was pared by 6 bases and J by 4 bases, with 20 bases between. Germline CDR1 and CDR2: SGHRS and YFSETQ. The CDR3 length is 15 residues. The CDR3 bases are TGCGCCAGCACGGTCTACCAGGGTTCCGGTTACGAGCAGTACTTC. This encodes CASTVYQGSGYEQYF.

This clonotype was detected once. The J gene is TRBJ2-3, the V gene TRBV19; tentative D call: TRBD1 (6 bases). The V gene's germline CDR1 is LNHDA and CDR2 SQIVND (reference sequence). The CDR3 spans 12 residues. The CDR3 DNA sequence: TGTGCATCCGGACAGAACACAGATACGCAGTATTTT. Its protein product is CASGQNTDTQYF.

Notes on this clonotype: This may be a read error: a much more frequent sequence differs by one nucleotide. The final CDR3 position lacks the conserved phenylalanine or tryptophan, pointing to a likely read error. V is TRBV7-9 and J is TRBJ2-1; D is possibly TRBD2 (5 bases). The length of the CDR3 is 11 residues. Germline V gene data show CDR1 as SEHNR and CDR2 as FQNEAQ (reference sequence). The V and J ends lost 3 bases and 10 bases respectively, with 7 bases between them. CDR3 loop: CASSFGLEQFV. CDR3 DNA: TGTGCCAGCAGCTTTGGACTGGAGCAGTTCGTC.

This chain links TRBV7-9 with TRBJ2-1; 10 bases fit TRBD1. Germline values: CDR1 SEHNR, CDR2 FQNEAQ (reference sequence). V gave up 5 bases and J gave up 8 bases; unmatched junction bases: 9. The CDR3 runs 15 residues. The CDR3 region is CASSPTGTGVDEQFF. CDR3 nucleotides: TGTGCCAGCAGCCCGACCGGGACAGGGGTCGATGAGCAGTTCTTC.

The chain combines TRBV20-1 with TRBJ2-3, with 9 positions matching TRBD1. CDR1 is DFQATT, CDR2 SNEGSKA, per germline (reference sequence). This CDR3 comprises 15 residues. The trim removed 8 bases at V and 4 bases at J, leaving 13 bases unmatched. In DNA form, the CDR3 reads TGCAGTCCCCTGCCCGGGACAGGGAGGCCAGATACGCAGTATTTT. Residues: CSPLPGTGRPDTQYF.

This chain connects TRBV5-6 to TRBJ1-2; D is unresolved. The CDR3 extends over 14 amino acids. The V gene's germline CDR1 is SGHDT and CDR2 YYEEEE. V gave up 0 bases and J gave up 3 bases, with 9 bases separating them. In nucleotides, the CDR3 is TGTGCCAGCAGCTTGGCCGGTTTGGACTATGGCTACACCTTC. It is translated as CASSLAGLDYGYTF.

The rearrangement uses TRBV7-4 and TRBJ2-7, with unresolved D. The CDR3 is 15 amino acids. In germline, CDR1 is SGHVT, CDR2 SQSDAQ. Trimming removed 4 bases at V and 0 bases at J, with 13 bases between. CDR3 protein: CASSSAQQISYEQYF. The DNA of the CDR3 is TGTGCCAGCAGCTCCGCTCAGCAGATCTCCTACGAGCAGTACTTC.

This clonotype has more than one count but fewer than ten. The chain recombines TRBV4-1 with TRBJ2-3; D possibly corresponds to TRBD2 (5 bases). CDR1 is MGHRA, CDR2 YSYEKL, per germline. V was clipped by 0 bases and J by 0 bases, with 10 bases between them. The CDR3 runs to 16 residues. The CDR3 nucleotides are TGCGCCAGCAGCCAAGAAAGCGGATTAAGCACAGATACGCAGTATTTT. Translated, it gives CASSQESGLSTDTQYF.